Shown below are 19 T cell receptor beta chains from a single sample sequenced in a study of blood T cells in healthy people across ages. It was with a sample-barcoded 5' primer and a J-beta primer mix that a second PCR of about 7 to 12 cycles was run. MiXCR, run by TCRdb on the 5' RACE reads, gives a single entry per CDR3 protein. The sample shows roughly 1,000,000 distinct CDR3 sequences, under 30% of them seen only once. In addition, the sample was reused for a study of T cells of mothers and their children.

The sequencing sample was made of blood. These receptors were taken from a girl aged 2-10 years in good health.

The table lists this clonotype with a few counts. This rearrangement joins TRBV6-2 or TRBV6-3 to TRBJ2-2; D not certain. Germline V CDR1 and CDR2: MNHEY, SVGEGT. CDR3 length: 14 residues. Trimming took 2 bases from V and 7 from J, leaving 11 bases between them. The CDR3 DNA is TGTGCCAGCAGTTACCTGGTTGCCCACGGGGAGCTGTTTTTT. Translating it yields CASSYLVAHGELFF.

There are a few counts of this clonotype. The junction and the germline gene differ at one end; a read error may be behind it. The rearrangement uses TRBV29-1 and TRBJ2-1; D may be TRBD2 (5 bases). The CDR3 is made up of 10 amino acids. CDR1 is SQVTM and CDR2 is ANQGSEA in the germline V gene. This CDR3 is CSVEVGSEYF. CDR3 nucleotide sequence: TGCAGCGTTGAAGTTGGGAGTGAGTACTTC.

Only a few counts were recorded for this clonotype. The chain is built from TRBV5-1 and TRBJ2-6; TRBD1 matches 7 bases. This CDR3 comprises 17 residues. Germline-derived CDR1 and CDR2 are SGHRS and YFSETQ. The J segment lost 4 bases and the V segment lost 2 bases, leaving 9 bases of the junction unmatched. The CDR3 coding sequence is TGCGCCAGCAGCTTACAGGGGCCCTCATCCGGGGCCAACGTCCTGACTTTC. It is translated as CASSLQGPSSGANVLTF.

This chain connects TRBV5-1 to TRBJ1-6; tentative D call: TRBD1 (5 bases). Germline CDR1 and CDR2: SGHRS and YFSETQ. V was pared by 0 bases and J by 14 bases, with 21 bases between. There are 16 residues in the CDR3. CDR3 sequence: CASSLVDSQFRIALHF. DNA for the CDR3: TGCGCCAGCAGCTTGGTTGACAGTCAGTTTCGGATTGCCCTCCACTTT.

A few counts support this clonotype. The junction and the germline gene differ at one end; a read error may be behind it. This chain uses TRBV7-8 with TRBJ1-4; D not resolved. CDR3 length: 14 amino acids. Germline CDR1 is SGHVS and CDR2 is FQNEAQ. CDR3 DNA: TGTGTCAGCAGCTTGGCAGGCGACAATGAAAAACTGTTTTTT. It specifies CVSSLAGDNEKLFF.

This clonotype appeared a few times. V and J are TRBV20-1 and TRBJ2-5; D tentatively fits TRBD1 or TRBD2 (5 bases each). Trimming stripped 3 bases from V and 6 bases from J, with 11 bases between. The CDR3 consists of 12 residues. The germline V gene has CDR1 DFQATT and CDR2 SNEGSKA (reference sequence). The CDR3 DNA reads TGCAGTGCTAGGGACCGGGGCCAGACCCAGTACTTC. Its protein product is CSARDRGQTQYF.

This chain joins TRBV30 and TRBJ2-3; D not certain. The ends were cut back, 4 bases at V and 0 bases at J, with 11 bases in the middle. From germline, CDR1 is GTSNPN and CDR2 SVGIG (reference sequence). The CDR3 spans 14 residues. The CDR3 protein is CAWTTGPSTDTQYF. DNA of the CDR3: TGTGCCTGGACGACTGGTCCTAGCACAGATACGCAGTATTTT.

The J gene is TRBJ2-1, the V gene TRBV29-1; D may be TRBD2 (6 bases). Germline lookup yields CDR1 SQVTM and CDR2 ANQGSEA. Trimming removed 0 bases from V and 9 bases from J, with 24 bases in between. The CDR3 loop spans 17 amino acids. The CDR3 loop is CSVEDPRVAELSTEQFF. CDR3 DNA sequence: TGCAGCGTTGAAGATCCACGGGTAGCGGAGCTTTCGACTGAGCAGTTCTTC.

The rearrangement uses TRBV6-6 and TRBJ2-3; D gene ambiguous. The CDR3 is made up of 14 amino acids. The V gene's germline CDR1 is MNHNY and CDR2 SVGAGI (reference sequence). The V gene lost 2 bases and the J gene lost 4 bases, with 10 bases spanning the gap. This chain's CDR3 is CASSYPLAADTQYF. The CDR3 region has the DNA TGTGCCAGCAGTTACCCTCTCGCGGCAGATACGCAGTATTTT.

This clonotype was seen a handful of times. The genes are TRBV7-3 and TRBJ2-1; 9 bases agree with TRBD1. Germline loops: CDR1 SGHTA, CDR2 FQGTGA. The CDR3 sequence is 14 residues long. The V segment lost 4 bases and the J segment 8 bases; nucleotides outside the gene matches: 6. The CDR3 is CASSSDRGRDEQFF. CDR3 DNA sequence: TGTGCCAGCAGCTCGGACAGGGGCCGGGATGAGCAGTTCTTC.

This chain joins TRBV29-1 and TRBJ2-4; D call uncertain. This CDR3 is 14 amino acids long. Germline V gene lookup returns CDR1 SQVTM and CDR2 ANQGSEA. V lost 1 base and J lost 0, with 7 bases in between. This CDR3 is CSVEGVLAKNIQYF. The CDR3 DNA follows: TGCAGCGTTGAAGGGGTCCTAGCCAAAAACATTCAGTACTTC.

A few counts support this clonotype. The chain couples TRBV28 to TRBJ1-1; TRBD1 might be the D (6 bases). Germline assignment: CDR1 MDHEN and CDR2 SYDVKM. This CDR3 has 14 amino acids. The V end was cut by 6 bases, the J end by 5 bases, with 16 bases between. The chain's CDR3 is CASSPIQGGTEAFF. In DNA, the CDR3 is TGTGCCAGCAGCCCCATACAGGGTGGAACTGAAGCTTTCTTT.

There are a few counts of this clonotype. The chain uses TRBV7-8 and TRBJ2-5; unclear D gene. Germline-derived CDR1 and CDR2 are SGHVS and FQNEAQ. This CDR3 comprises 13 residues. V shed 5 bases and J shed 5 bases, with 12 bases lying between them. The CDR3 coding sequence is TGTGCCAGCAGCGGAGAAGATAGGGAGACCCAGTACTTC. Amino acids: CASSGEDRETQYF.

CDR3 sequence: CASGPSSATYEQYF. CDR3 nucleotide sequence: TGTGCTAGTGGTCCGTCGTCGGCAACCTACGAGCAGTACTTC. The chain uses TRBV12-5 and TRBJ2-7; D uncertain. The CDR3 runs 14 residues. Trimming took off 5 bases at V and 2 bases at J, with 13 bases between the two ends. CDR1 LGHNT and CDR2 FRNRAP come from the germline V gene.

This chain connects TRBV6-1 to TRBJ1-2; D gene uncertain. Germline V gives CDR1 MNHNS, CDR2 SASEGT. The CDR3 is 14 residues long. V shed 3 bases and J shed 4 bases, with 12 bases lying between them. The DNA of the CDR3 is TGTGCCAGCAGTGATTCCCCAACCTTCTATGGCTACACCTTC. Translation: CASSDSPTFYGYTF.

This sequence joins TRBV27 and TRBJ1-6; D not certain. CDR3 length: 13 amino acids. Germline values: CDR1 MNHEY, CDR2 SMNVEV (reference sequence). Trimming left V 2 bases short and J 4 bases short, with 3 bases between. For the CDR3, the DNA is TGTGCCAGCAGTTTACGTTATAATTCACCCCTCCACTTT. It specifies CASSLRYNSPLHF.

The gene calls are TRBV20-1 and TRBJ2-2; TRBD2 matches 7 bases. The germline V gene encodes CDR1 DFQATT and CDR2 SNEGSKA (reference sequence). The CDR3 extends over 13 amino acids. After removal of 6 bases from V and 1 base from J, the junction contained 2 bases not matched to a gene. As DNA, the CDR3 is TGCAGTGCCGGCGGGGGGAACACCGGGGAGCTGTTTTTT. Protein: CSAGGGNTGELFF.

The chain carries TRBV27 and TRBJ2-7; D may be TRBD2 (5 bases). Trimming removed 7 bases from V and 2 bases from J, with 15 bases in between. CDR1 and CDR2 from the germline V gene are MNHEY and SMNVEV (reference sequence). CDR3 length: 14 amino acids. In DNA form, the CDR3 reads TGTGCCAGCATTATTGGAGGATTAGCCTACGAGCAGTACTTC. The encoded protein is CASIIGGLAYEQYF.

As concerns this clonotype: Because the CDR3 is missing its conserved closing phenylalanine or tryptophan, this is likely a read error. V is TRBV4-3 and J is TRBJ1-6; D is uncertain. V lost 0 bases and J lost 14, with 11 bases in between. Germline loops: CDR1 LGHNA, CDR2 YSLEER. This CDR3 is built from 13 residues. Here the CDR3 DNA reads TGCGCCAGCAGCCAAGACTCTGGCAAGGCCCTCCACCTT. Protein: CASSQDSGKALHL.